A single sample gave rise to the 27 T cell receptor beta chains below, sequenced in a study of cytomegalovirus exposure and HLA in healthy donors. Primers for the PCR totalled 60 Vbeta and 13 Jbeta. Data came from immunoSEQ multiplex PCR; TCRdb stores just in-frame clones and leaves some out. The sample contains some 150,000 clones, more than 80% of which appear only once. The sample was PBMCs. These receptors were obtained from a woman in her thirties or forties in good health and CMV-seropositive.

The chain recombines TRBV28 with TRBJ1-1; no clear D. The V gene lost 8 bases and the J gene lost 0 bases, with 10 bases spanning the gap. This CDR3 region has 13 residues. Germline values: CDR1 MDHEN, CDR2 SYDVKM. The CDR3 DNA reads as TGTGCCAGCCACCAGGTCATGAACACTGAAGCTTTCTTT. Translated: CASHQVMNTEAFF.

The J gene is TRBJ1-5, the V gene TRBV30, with D possibly TRBD1 on 6 matching bases. CDR3 length: 17 amino acids. The germline V gene encodes CDR1 GTSNPN and CDR2 SVGIG (reference sequence). Trimming took 0 bases from V and 2 from J, leaving 17 bases between them. The DNA of the CDR3 is TGTGCCTGGAGTGTACCCCTTGGCAGGGGCCGCAATCAGCCCCAGCATTTT. It yields the protein CAWSVPLGRGRNQPQHF.

The chain has TRBV27 and TRBJ2-3; possibly TRBD1 for D (6 bases). CDR3 size: 16 residues. Germline-derived CDR1 and CDR2 are MNHEY and SMNVEV (reference sequence). V was pared by 0 bases and J by 2 bases, with 12 bases between. The CDR3 nucleotides read TGTGCCAGCAGTTTATCAGGGGGTTTACTCACAGATACGCAGTATTTT. Translation: CASSLSGGLLTDTQYF.

The V call is TRBV4-2, the J call TRBJ2-3; 12 nucleotides line up with TRBD2. Per germline, CDR1 LGHNA and CDR2 YNFKEQ. Trimming at V came to 0 bases and at J to 6 bases, leaving 7 bases not matched to a gene. CDR3 length: 17 residues. CDR3 region: CASSQEEGLAGWDTQYF. CDR3 DNA: TGTGCCAGCAGCCAAGAGGAGGGACTAGCGGGTTGGGATACGCAGTATTTT.

This chain connects TRBV30 to TRBJ2-5, with D uncertain. V was trimmed by 2 bases and J by 1 base, leaving 5 bases between them. The CDR3 is 12 residues long. The germline gives CDR1 GTSNPN, CDR2 SVGIG (reference sequence). CDR3 in DNA: TGTGCCTGGAGTCTGGCCCAAGAGACCCAGTACTTC. Its protein is CAWSLAQETQYF.

The rearrangement joins TRBV11-2 to TRBJ2-1; D remains unclear. The CDR3 is 16 residues long. The germline V gene has CDR1 SGHAT and CDR2 FQNNGV. Deletions cut 3 bases from V and 0 bases from J, with 12 bases between. The CDR3 is CASSLGSLYSYNEQFF. The CDR3 coding sequence is TGTGCCAGCAGCTTGGGCAGCCTCTACTCCTACAATGAGCAGTTCTTC.

The V call is TRBV18, the J call TRBJ2-1; no clear D. The CDR3 extends over 13 amino acids. The germline CDR1 and CDR2 sequences are KGHSH and LQKENI. Trimming left V 6 bases short and J 5 bases short, with 11 bases between. The chain's CDR3 is CASSLNSHNEQFF. The CDR3 coding sequence is TGTGCCAGCTCGCTTAACAGCCACAATGAGCAGTTCTTC.

V usage is TRBV6-5 and J usage is TRBJ1-2; no firm D call. Looked up from germline, CDR1 is MNHEY and CDR2 is SVGAGI. Trimming removed 4 bases at V and 13 bases at J, with 16 bases between. This CDR3 has 12 residues. CDR3 protein: CASSSSVGFSTF. DNA for the CDR3: TGTGCCAGCAGTTCAAGTGTCGGTTTCTCCACCTTC.

V is TRBV7-2 and J is TRBJ2-3; 13 positions agree with TRBD2. The CDR3 extends over 17 amino acids. Looked up from germline, CDR1 is SGHTA and CDR2 is FQGNSA. V lost 5 bases to trimming and J lost 11 bases; unmatched junction nucleotides: 16. The CDR3 loop reads CASSPRPLAGGPMRQYF. DNA of the CDR3: TGTGCCAGCAGCCCCCGCCCACTAGCGGGGGGGCCAATGAGGCAGTATTTT.

The chain employs TRBV11-2 and TRBJ2-3; maybe TRBD2 (5 bases). Germline V lookup: CDR1 SGHAT, CDR2 FQNNGV. V was shortened by 5 bases and J by 4 bases, with 19 bases between the two germline ends. The CDR3 has 16 residues. The CDR3 here is CASSPGIEYGADTQYF. DNA for the CDR3: TGTGCCAGCAGCCCGGGTATCGAATACGGGGCAGATACGCAGTATTTT.

As concerns this clone: Distinct nucleotide sequences in the sample also encode this CDR3. The chain couples TRBV5-4 to TRBJ2-5; TRBD2 is a possible D gene (6 bases). Germline CDR1 and CDR2: SGHNT and YYREEE (reference sequence). V lost 2 bases and J 4 bases, leaving 12 bases between the germline ends. This CDR3 contains 14 residues. CDR3 loop: CASSLAGVGETQYF. The CDR3 DNA reads as TGTGCCAGCAGCTTAGCGGGCGTGGGAGAGACCCAGTACTTC. Full variable domain (rest looked up from reference TRBV5-4 and TRBJ2-5): ETGVTQSPTHLIKTRGQQVTLRCSSQSGHNTVSWYQQALGQGPQFIFQYYREEENGRGNFPPRFSGLQFPNYSSELNVNALELDDSALYLCASSLAGVGETQYFGPGTRLLVL.

The chain couples TRBV15 to TRBJ2-7; 7 nucleotides line up with TRBD1. The CDR3 covers 12 residues. The V gene end was trimmed by 6 bases and the J gene end by 7 bases; junction bases not matched to a gene: 6. Germline V CDR1 and CDR2: LNHNV, YYDKDF (reference sequence). The CDR3 loop is CATSRQGREQYF. CDR3 coding DNA: TGTGCCACCAGTCGACAGGGCAGAGAGCAGTACTTC.

This clone was seen only a few times. The CDR3 DNA sequence: TGTGCCAGCAGCTTCGGACAGGGAGCTGAAGCTTTCTTT. Encoded protein: CASSFGQGAEAFF. The chain has TRBV5-6 and TRBJ1-1; 8 nucleotides match TRBD1. Per the germline V gene, CDR1 is SGHDT and CDR2 is YYEEEE. The CDR3 runs 13 residues. V shed 2 bases, J shed 6 bases, and the junction held 3 bases outside the gene matches.

This chain uses TRBV29-1 with TRBJ2-4; D gene ambiguous. CDR1 is SQVTM, CDR2 ANQGSEA, per germline. Deletions cut 4 bases from V and 4 bases from J, with 5 bases between. The CDR3 covers 11 residues. The CDR3 reads CSVVGKNIQYF. CDR3 DNA: TGCAGCGTTGTCGGGAAAAACATTCAGTACTTC.

The chain recombines TRBV2 with TRBJ2-4, with 7 bases aligning to TRBD2. The CDR3 is made up of 13 amino acids. J gave up 6 bases and V 4 bases, and 3 bases lay outside the gene matches. The V gene's germline CDR1 is SNHLY and CDR2 FYNNEI. DNA of the CDR3: TGTGCCAGCAGTGCTTCGGGGGGAAACATTCAGTACTTC. Encoded protein: CASSASGGNIQYF.

The rearrangement joins TRBV19 to TRBJ1-2; 11 nucleotides match TRBD1. The CDR3 contains 15 residues. The junction had 10 bases not matched to a gene; V was cut back by 5 bases and J by 8 bases. Germline CDR1 and CDR2: LNHDA and SQIVND (reference sequence). CDR3 coding DNA: TGTGCCAGTAGTGTCCCAGGACAGGGGGCGAAAGGCTACACCTTC. This gives the protein CASSVPGQGAKGYTF.

The rearrangement uses TRBV7-3 and TRBJ2-1; 9 nucleotides agree with TRBD2. Trimming removed 5 bases from V and 5 bases from J; junction bases left unmatched: 7. CDR1 SGHTA and CDR2 FQGTGA come from the germline V gene. This CDR3 has 15 residues. The CDR3 DNA is TGTGCCAGCAGCCGCGGGAGGGCCGCGAACAATGAGCAGTTCTTC. As protein: CASSRGRAANNEQFF.

The V and J genes are TRBV4-1 and TRBJ2-7; perhaps TRBD1 as D (5 bases). Germline V gene sequence: CDR1 MGHRA, CDR2 YSYEKL. The CDR3 runs to 12 residues. V was shortened by 1 base and J by 11 bases, with 12 bases between the two germline ends. The chain's CDR3 is CASSQGQKDKYF. In DNA, the CDR3 is TGCGCCAGCAGCCAAGGACAGAAAGATAAGTACTTC.

The chain is built from TRBV18 and TRBJ1-2, with D possibly TRBD1 on 5 matching bases. Germline V lookup: CDR1 KGHSH, CDR2 LQKENI. This CDR3 has 13 amino acids. The V end was cut by 5 bases, the J end by 2 bases, with 9 bases between. The CDR3 sequence is CASSADRNYGYTF. The CDR3 DNA follows: TGTGCCAGCTCAGCCGACAGAAACTATGGCTACACCTTC.

This clone was seen once. This chain connects TRBV2 to TRBJ1-2, with D possibly being TRBD1 (6 bases). This CDR3 comprises 13 residues. Germline V gene lookup returns CDR1 SNHLY and CDR2 FYNNEI. The V end was cut by 7 bases, the J end by 2 bases, with 11 bases between. DNA for the CDR3: TGTGCCAGCATAGAGGGGGGGAACTATGGCTACACCTTC. Translating it yields CASIEGGNYGYTF.

This chain connects TRBV4-1 to TRBJ2-1, with 9 bases that match TRBD2. The trim removed 4 bases at V and 8 bases at J, leaving 9 bases unmatched. This CDR3 has 15 amino acids. Germline CDR1 is MGHRA and CDR2 is YSYEKL. The CDR3 is CASSRGSGGSDEQFF. The DNA of the CDR3 is TGCGCCAGCAGCCGGGGGAGCGGGGGGAGCGATGAGCAGTTCTTC.

This chain connects TRBV19 to TRBJ2-2; 7 bases agree with TRBD1. CDR3 length: 13 amino acids. Germline values: CDR1 LNHDA, CDR2 SQIVND (reference sequence). V shed 5 bases, J shed 7 bases, and the junction held 4 bases outside the gene matches. CDR3 coding DNA: TGTGCCAGTAGTCAACAGGGGATCGGGGAGCTGTTTTTT. It encodes CASSQQGIGELFF.

The V call is TRBV15, the J call TRBJ2-2, with 7 bases lining up with TRBD2. The CDR3 spans 15 residues. Germline CDR1 and CDR2: LNHNV and YYDKDF (reference sequence). The V segment lost 5 bases and the J segment 1 base; nucleotides outside the gene matches: 4. This chain's CDR3 is CATSSAGENTGELFF. The CDR3 DNA follows: TGTGCCACCAGCTCGGCGGGGGAGAACACCGGGGAGCTGTTTTTT. The whole variable domain, remainder taken from reference TRBV15 and TRBJ2-2, is DAMVIQNPRYQVTQFGKPVTLSCSQTLNHNVMYWYQQKSSQAPKLLFHYYDKDFNNEADTPDNFQSRRPNTSFCFLDIRSPGLGDTAMYLCATSSAGENTGELFFGEGSRLTVL.

The chain employs TRBV5-5 and TRBJ2-5, with D maybe TRBD2 (5 bases). V lost 0 bases and J lost 4, with 7 bases in between. The CDR3 has 13 amino acids. Germline V gene sequence: CDR1 SGHKS, CDR2 YYEKEE (reference sequence). The CDR3: CASSLAGIETQYF. The CDR3 region has the DNA TGTGCCAGCAGCTTGGCCGGGATAGAGACCCAGTACTTC. The whole variable domain, filled in from reference TRBV5-5 and TRBJ2-5, reads DAGVTQSPTHLIKTRGQQVTLRCSPISGHKSVSWYQQVLGQGPQFIFQYYEKEERGRGNFPDRFSARQFPNYSSELNVNALLLGDSALYLCASSLAGIETQYFGPGTRLLVL.

CDR3 coding DNA: TGTGCCAGCAGCCGAGACAGGGGCGCCACCGGGGAGCTGTTTTTT. Translation gives CASSRDRGATGELFF. The V and J genes are TRBV11-2 and TRBJ2-2; TRBD1 matches at 8 bases. J lost 4 bases, V lost 5 bases, and 6 bases had no gene match. Germline assignment: CDR1 SGHAT and CDR2 FQNNGV. The CDR3 is 15 amino acids.

The chain uses TRBV6-6 and TRBJ1-5; D not resolved. Germline lookup yields CDR1 MNHNY and CDR2 SVGAGI (reference sequence). The CDR3 is 15 residues long. Trimming took off 6 bases at V and 11 bases at J, with 23 bases between the two ends. CDR3 in DNA: TGTGCCAGCAGCTCTGCCCGGGATACTAAGGTATCCCAGCATTTT. Translated, it gives CASSSARDTKVSQHF.

CDR3 DNA sequence: TGTGCCAGCAGCTTGGGACAGGGGCGACACCAAAACACTGAAGCTTTCTTT. This encodes CASSLGQGRHQNTEAFF. The V and J genes are TRBV5-4 and TRBJ1-1, with 8 bases identical to TRBD1. This CDR3 spans 17 amino acids. Per the germline V gene, CDR1 is SGHNT and CDR2 is YYREEE (reference sequence). Trimming took 0 bases from V and 2 from J; bases not matched to a gene: 9.